A single sample is the source of the 24 T cell receptor beta chains below, sequenced in a study of T cell responses to AZD1222 COVID-19 vaccine. Assay: immunoSEQ multiplex PCR; the TCRdb copy retains only in-frame clones and omits some. The sample holds some 140,000 clones, roughly 90% seen once. The sample here was peripheral blood, taken on day 0 of AZD1222 vaccination. All receptors come from an adult in good health.

This clone was counted once. The V gene is TRBV2, the J gene TRBJ1-4; D is ambiguous. Germline lookup yields CDR1 SNHLY and CDR2 FYNNEI. The CDR3 extends over 14 amino acids. V was cut by 1 base and J by 7 bases, with 10 bases left in between. The CDR3 loop is CASSEEGMGEKLFF. CDR3 DNA sequence: TGTGCCAGCAGTGAAGAGGGTATGGGTGAAAAACTGTTTTTT.

The V gene is TRBV2, the J gene TRBJ2-2; D gene unclear. The CDR3 loop spans 12 amino acids. V shed 7 bases and J shed 6 bases, with 9 bases lying between them. CDR1 is SNHLY, CDR2 FYNNEI, per germline. In DNA form, the CDR3 reads TGTGCCAGCAATACTGGGGCCGGGGAGCTGTTTTTT. It encodes CASNTGAGELFF.

This clone was seen more than once but under ten times. This rearrangement joins TRBV7-9 to TRBJ2-7, with D possibly matching TRBD2 (5 bases). Germline V CDR1 and CDR2: SEHNR, FQNEAQ (reference sequence). Trimming removed 1 base at V and 7 bases at J, with 17 bases between. This CDR3 has 15 residues. The CDR3 coding sequence is TGTGCCAGCAGCTTAGACGAGGGCCGGGTGCGGGAGCAGTACTTC. Translation gives CASSLDEGRVREQYF.

V gene TRBV3-1 (or the pseudogene TRBV3-2) combines with J gene TRBJ1-1; D uncertain. Per the germline V gene, CDR1 is LGHDT and CDR2 is YNNKEL (reference sequence). Trimming stripped 4 bases from V and 4 bases from J, with 4 bases between. This CDR3 contains 11 residues. Here the CDR3 DNA reads TGTGCCAGCAGCCGGGGCACTGAAGCTTTCTTT. Protein: CASSRGTEAFF.

This chain links TRBV15 with TRBJ1-5; 11 nucleotides align to TRBD1. CDR3 length: 16 amino acids. After removal of 2 bases from V and 8 bases from J, the junction contained 8 bases not matched to a gene. CDR1 and CDR2 (germline): LNHNV, YYDKDF (reference sequence). The CDR3 coding sequence is TGTGCCACCAGCAGATCCCCGGGACAGGGGGGAGAGCCCCAGCATTTT. Its protein is CATSRSPGQGGEPQHF.

With regard to this clone: One end of the junction varies from germline; a read error may be responsible. J is TRBJ2-1 and V is TRBV7-7; TRBD2 matches at 13 bases. Germline V lookup: CDR1 SSHAT, CDR2 FNYEAQ (reference sequence). This CDR3 is built from 16 residues. CDR3 sequence (DNA): TGTGCTAGCAGCCCGGGACTAGCGGGACCCTACAATGAGCAGTTCTTC. Protein: CASSPGLAGPYNEQFF.

The V and J genes are TRBV5-6 and TRBJ2-3; TRBD1 agrees at 8 bases. V dropped 6 bases and J dropped 0; count of bases not matched to a gene: 9. CDR1 and CDR2 from the germline V gene are SGHDT and YYEEEE. The length of the CDR3 is 16 residues. The CDR3 coding sequence is TGTGCCAGCATTCTGATCCGGGACAGGAGCACAGATACGCAGTATTTT. This codes for CASILIRDRSTDTQYF.

The chain links TRBV2 to TRBJ1-5; a possible D gene is TRBD1 (6 bases). CDR3 length: 15 amino acids. With 5 bases removed from V and 4 bases from J, the gap between germline ends came to 15 bases. Germline CDR1 is SNHLY and CDR2 is FYNNEI. This CDR3 reads CASSQRGGFNQPQHF. The CDR3 nucleotides are TGTGCCAGCAGTCAAAGGGGGGGATTTAATCAGCCCCAGCATTTT.

V is TRBV5-5 and J is TRBJ1-1; no definite D call. CDR1 and CDR2 from the germline V gene are SGHKS and YYEKEE (reference sequence). CDR3 length: 14 residues. Trimming left V 0 bases short and J 1 base short, with 7 bases between. CDR3 amino acids: CASSLGIWNTEAFF. The CDR3 bases are TGTGCCAGCAGCTTGGGGATTTGGAACACTGAAGCTTTCTTT.

V gene TRBV7-2 combines with J gene TRBJ2-7; D perhaps matches TRBD2 (5 bases). From germline, CDR1 is SGHTA and CDR2 FQGNSA. This CDR3 comprises 12 residues. Trimming removed 4 bases at V and 2 bases at J, with 6 bases between. This CDR3 is CASSSGAYEQYF. CDR3 sequence (DNA): TGTGCCAGCAGCTCCGGGGCCTACGAGCAGTACTTC.

This sequence joins TRBV11-2 and TRBJ2-1; D possibly matches TRBD1 or TRBD2 (6 bases each). There are 16 residues in the CDR3. Deletions cut 0 bases from V and 1 base from J, with 10 bases between. The germline CDR1 and CDR2 sequences are SGHAT and FQNNGV. DNA of the CDR3: TGTGCCAGCAGCTTAGACGGAGGGGGATCCTACAATGAGCAGTTCTTC. The encoded protein is CASSLDGGGSYNEQFF.

The chain combines TRBV2 with TRBJ2-2, with 7 positions matching TRBD1. The CDR3 has 13 amino acids. The germline V gene encodes CDR1 SNHLY and CDR2 FYNNEI. With 4 bases clipped from V and 4 bases from J, the junction kept 0 bases outside the gene matches. CDR3 sequence: CASSGQGTGELFF. CDR3 nucleotides: TGTGCCAGCAGTGGACAGGGCACCGGGGAGCTGTTTTTT. The full variable domain, its missing parts supplied by reference TRBV2 and TRBJ2-2, is EPEVTQTPSHQVTQMGQEVILRCVPISNHLYFYWYRQILGQKVEFLVSFYNNEISEKSEIFDDQFSVERPDGSNFTLKIRSTKLEDSAMYFCASSGQGTGELFFGEGSRLTVL.

This rearrangement joins TRBV7-9 to TRBJ1-5; tentative D call: TRBD1 (6 bases). CDR1 is SEHNR, CDR2 FQNEAQ, per germline (reference sequence). Trimming took off 5 bases at V and 2 bases at J, with 13 bases between the two ends. The CDR3 is 15 residues long. The CDR3 sequence is CASSPEGGRNQPQHF. The DNA of the CDR3 is TGTGCCAGCAGCCCAGAGGGGGGCCGCAATCAGCCCCAGCATTTT.

This chain uses TRBV5-1 with TRBJ1-2; D is ambiguous. V was shortened by 4 bases and J by 8 bases, with 18 bases between the two germline ends. This CDR3 has 14 residues. CDR1 is SGHRS and CDR2 is YFSETQ in the germline V gene. The CDR3 is CASSVTDPLDGYTF. As DNA, the CDR3 is TGCGCCAGCAGCGTAACAGACCCATTGGACGGCTACACCTTC.

This rearrangement joins TRBV7-9 to TRBJ1-2; TRBD1 matches 10 bases. Germline trimming cut 1 base from V and 7 bases from J; bases unmatched to any gene: 3. Germline assignment: CDR1 SEHNR and CDR2 FQNEAQ (reference sequence). The CDR3 length is 14 residues. The chain's CDR3 is CASSLVGQGFGYTF. In DNA, the CDR3 is TGTGCCAGCAGCTTAGTGGGACAGGGGTTTGGCTACACCTTC.

V is TRBV5-1 and J is TRBJ2-7; 7 bases fit TRBD1. This CDR3 is built from 14 residues. Germline loops: CDR1 SGHRS, CDR2 YFSETQ. After removal of 4 bases from V and 5 bases from J, the junction contained 9 bases not matched to a gene. DNA of the CDR3: TGCGCCAGCAGCCTTCGACAGGGAGACGACGAGCAGTACTTC. Translated: CASSLRQGDDEQYF.

This sequence joins TRBV7-9 and TRBJ2-7, with D possibly matching TRBD1 (5 bases). The CDR3 length is 14 residues. The ends were cut back, 4 bases at V and 1 base at J, with 11 bases in the middle. In germline, CDR1 is SEHNR, CDR2 FQNEAQ (reference sequence). CDR3 coding DNA: TGTGCCAGCAGCTCCTCCTCAGGGTCCTACGAGCAGTACTTC. This codes for CASSSSSGSYEQYF.

The sample holds one count of this clone. The DNA is omitted, as the CDR3 cannot be located on it reliably, and the CDR3 follows TCRdb's listing. This chain connects TRBV29-1 to TRBJ1-1. The CDR3 numbers 9 amino acids, ends counted. CDR1 is SQVTM and CDR2 is ANQGSEA in the germline V gene. The CDR3 protein is CSVGTGSFF.

The chain has TRBV7-9 and TRBJ1-2; D is uncertain. V lost 5 bases to trimming and J lost 0 bases, with 16 bases between them. This CDR3 spans 16 amino acids. Germline lookup yields CDR1 SEHNR and CDR2 FQNEAQ (reference sequence). CDR3 protein: CASSPFRASANYGYTF. Written as DNA, the CDR3 is TGTGCCAGCAGCCCTTTTCGGGCTTCAGCTAACTATGGCTACACCTTC.

The rearrangement joins TRBV5-5 to TRBJ2-7; TRBD1 or TRBD2 may be the D gene (6 bases each). This CDR3 comprises 16 residues. V gave up 3 bases and J gave up 4 bases, with 20 bases separating them. Germline loops: CDR1 SGHKS, CDR2 YYEKEE (reference sequence). Here the CDR3 reads CASSWDLGRGLYEQYF. DNA for the CDR3: TGTGCCAGCAGCTGGGATTTGGGACGGGGGCTTTACGAGCAGTACTTC.

The chain combines TRBV7-2 with TRBJ1-1; TRBD1 is a possible D gene (5 bases). Germline values: CDR1 SGHTA, CDR2 FQGNSA. CDR3 length: 13 amino acids. V lost 4 bases to trimming and J lost 7 bases, with 13 bases between them. The CDR3 DNA sequence: TGTGCCAGCAGCTCAGGGCTCAGGGTTGAAGCTTTCTTT. Its translation is CASSSGLRVEAFF.

This chain uses TRBV10-3 with TRBJ1-2; D uncertain. V was cut by 6 bases and J by 8 bases, with 28 bases left in between. From germline, CDR1 is ENHRY and CDR2 SYGVKD. The CDR3 covers 17 residues. CDR3 bases: TGTGCCATCAGCGAAACCCCCGGGAGCCCAGGCCGGGAGGGCTACACCTTC. Amino acids: CAISETPGSPGREGYTF.

This chain connects TRBV5-6 to TRBJ1-6; TRBD1 agrees at 9 bases. The CDR3 covers 12 residues. The junction had 4 bases not matched to a gene; V was cut back by 2 bases and J by 16 bases. The germline V gene encodes CDR1 SGHDT and CDR2 YYEEEE. Here the CDR3 reads CASSFGTGFLHF. For the CDR3, the DNA is TGTGCCAGCAGCTTCGGGACAGGGTTTCTCCACTTT.

This clone was observed a handful of times. V is TRBV3-1 (or the pseudogene TRBV3-2) and J is TRBJ1-5, with 7 positions matching TRBD1. Germline assignment: CDR1 LGHDT and CDR2 YNNKEL (reference sequence). The length of the CDR3 is 16 residues. The ends lost 3 bases at V and 6 bases at J; junction bases unmatched: 11. This CDR3 is CASSHGPGGWVQPQHF. The CDR3 DNA reads as TGTGCCAGCAGCCACGGACCAGGGGGTTGGGTTCAGCCCCAGCATTTT.